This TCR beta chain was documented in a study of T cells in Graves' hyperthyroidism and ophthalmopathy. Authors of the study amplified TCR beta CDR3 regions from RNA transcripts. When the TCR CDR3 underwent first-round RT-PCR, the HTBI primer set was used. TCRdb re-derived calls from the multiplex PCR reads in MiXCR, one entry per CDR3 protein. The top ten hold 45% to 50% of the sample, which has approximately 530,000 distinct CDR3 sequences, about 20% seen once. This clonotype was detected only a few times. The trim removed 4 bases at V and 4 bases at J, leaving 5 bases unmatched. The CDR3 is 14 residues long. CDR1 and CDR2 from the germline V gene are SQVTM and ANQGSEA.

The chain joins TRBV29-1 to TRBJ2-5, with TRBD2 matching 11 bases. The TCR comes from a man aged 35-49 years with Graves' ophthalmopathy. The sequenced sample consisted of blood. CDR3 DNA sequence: TGCAGCGTTGTGGCTAGCGGGAGGTCAGAGACCCAGTACTTC. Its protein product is CSVVASGRSETQYF.